The next 20 T cell receptor beta chains were all read from a single sample in a study of human T cells and chemical hapten exposure. TCRdb fed the RACE reads into MiXCR, producing one record per CDR3 protein. The sample holds around 100,000 distinct CDR3 sequences, about an eighth seen once. This sample's time point: patch test 2, 6 weeks after DPC sensitization. Sample treatment: therapeutic diphenylcyclopropenone sensitization with weekly scalp DPC. The sequencing used whole blood, collected in connection with sensitization to the hapten diphenylcyclopropenone (DPC). All receptors derive from a woman between 40 and 50 years old with alopecia areata. Some clones in this sample may be carry-over from other donors' samples.

The chain employs TRBV12-3 or TRBV12-4 and TRBJ2-3; 7 bases are a match to TRBD1. V lost 6 bases to trimming and J lost 3 bases; unmatched junction nucleotides: 9. The CDR3 contains 15 residues. CDR3: CASRATGPGTDTQYF. Here the CDR3 DNA reads TGTGCCAGCAGGGCGACAGGGCCGGGGACAGATACGCAGTATTTT.

This clonotype was counted a few times. The CDR3 nucleotides are TGTGCCAGCAGAACGGGACCGGTTAATTCACCCCTCCACTTT. Its protein is CASRTGPVNSPLHF. The gene calls are TRBV27 and TRBJ1-6, with a possible D match to TRBD1 (5 bases). V was trimmed by 6 bases and J by 6 bases, leaving 12 bases between them. This CDR3 is built from 14 residues. CDR1 MNHEY and CDR2 SMNVEV come from the germline V gene (reference sequence).

This clonotype has a count of ten or more. V and J are TRBV20-1 and TRBJ1-1; TRBD1 matches at 7 bases. V lost 6 bases and J lost 2; bases outside the gene matches: 6. This CDR3 contains 13 residues. CDR1 is DFQATT and CDR2 is SNEGSKA in the germline V gene (reference sequence). CDR3: CSAAGTANTEAFF. CDR3 in DNA: TGCAGTGCCGCCGGGACAGCTAACACTGAAGCTTTCTTT.

The J gene is TRBJ1-3, the V gene TRBV14; D is perhaps TRBD1 (5 bases). Deletions cut 4 bases from V and 2 bases from J, with 12 bases between. This CDR3 region has 15 residues. CDR1 and CDR2 (germline): SGHDN, FVKESK. In DNA, the CDR3 is TGTGCCAGCAGCCCCCGGGGGAGAGCTGGAAACACCATATATTTT. Its protein product is CASSPRGRAGNTIYF.

This clonotype was observed many times. This rearrangement joins TRBV6-2 or TRBV6-3 to TRBJ2-3; no reliable D call. The germline CDR1 and CDR2 sequences are MNHEY and SVGEGT. The V end was cut by 7 bases, the J end by 8 bases, with 16 bases between. CDR3 length: 13 amino acids. The CDR3 coding sequence is TGTGCCAGCACCCAGGACCCGGTGGGTACGCAGTATTTT. Translating gives CASTQDPVGTQYF.

Ten or more counts support this clonotype. The V and J genes are TRBV7-9 and TRBJ2-5; D is possibly TRBD1 (6 bases). Germline V gives CDR1 SEHNR, CDR2 FQNEAQ (reference sequence). There are 14 residues in the CDR3. V lost 4 bases to trimming and J lost 4 bases, with 13 bases between them. DNA of the CDR3: TGTGCCAGCAGCTCCGAACAGGGTTTAGAGACCCAGTACTTC. Translated, it gives CASSSEQGLETQYF.

The V and J genes are TRBV9 and TRBJ2-7, with 7 bases aligning to TRBD2. This CDR3 is 15 amino acids long. Germline values: CDR1 SGDLS, CDR2 YYNGEE. Trimming cost V 0 bases and J 3 bases; bases outside gene matches: 6. The CDR3 DNA reads TGTGCCAGCAGCGTAGCTAGCGGTCCTATCTACGAGCAGTACTTC. Translated: CASSVASGPIYEQYF.

This clonotype occurred many times. CDR3 bases: TGTGCCAGCAGCAGAGAGGGCCACGGGAGGGACGAGCAGTACTTC. Encoded protein: CASSREGHGRDEQYF. This rearrangement joins TRBV7-9 to TRBJ2-7, with TRBD2 matching over 8 bases. The CDR3 loop spans 15 amino acids. V gave up 5 bases and J gave up 5 bases; unmatched junction bases: 11. Germline-derived CDR1 and CDR2 are SEHNR and FQNEAQ (reference sequence).

This clonotype was seen a few times. The CDR3 DNA is TGCAGTGTTCATCCTGGGGATGAGCAGTTCTTC. Residues: CSVHPGDEQFF. The chain joins TRBV29-1 to TRBJ2-1; D remains ambiguous. The CDR3 is 11 amino acids. CDR1 is SQVTM and CDR2 is ANQGSEA in the germline V gene.

This clonotype appeared a few times. The rearrangement links TRBV19 to TRBJ2-1; 11 bases fit TRBD2. Germline CDR1 LNHDA, CDR2 SQIVND (reference sequence). This CDR3 is built from 15 residues. The J segment lost 7 bases and the V segment lost 7 bases, leaving 9 bases of the junction unmatched. The CDR3 region is CASTPGGLAENEQFF. CDR3 coding DNA: TGTGCCAGTACTCCCGGGGGACTAGCGGAAAATGAGCAGTTCTTC. Filled out from reference TRBV19 and TRBJ2-1, the complete variable domain reads DGGITQSPKYLFRKEGQNVTLSCEQNLNHDAMYWYRQDPGQGLRLIYYSQIVNDFQKGDIAEGYSVSREKKESFPLTVTSAQKNPTAFYLCASTPGGLAENEQFFGPGTRLTVL.

Ten or more counts support this clonotype. J is TRBJ2-7 and V is TRBV27; D is tentatively TRBD1 or TRBD2 (5 bases each). This CDR3 is 15 amino acids long. Germline V gives CDR1 MNHEY, CDR2 SMNVEV (reference sequence). V was shortened by 3 bases and J by 4 bases, with 16 bases between the two germline ends. CDR3 residues: CASSFWVGTPYEQYF. CDR3 DNA: TGTGCCAGCAGTTTTTGGGTGGGGACGCCGTACGAGCAGTACTTC.

The rearrangement links TRBV19 to TRBJ2-1, with D uncertain. V was shortened by 7 bases and J by 6 bases, with 13 bases between the two germline ends. Germline CDR1 LNHDA, CDR2 SQIVND (reference sequence). The CDR3 has 13 amino acids. The CDR3 loop reads CASTNPKGNEQFF. CDR3 in DNA: TGTGCCAGTACTAACCCAAAGGGCAATGAGCAGTTCTTC.

This clonotype was observed many times. The chain employs TRBV5-4 and TRBJ2-3, with D possibly matching TRBD2 (5 bases). The CDR3 sequence is 14 residues long. V lost 4 bases and J lost 0, with 9 bases in between. Per germline, CDR1 SGHNT and CDR2 YYREEE (reference sequence). The CDR3 spells CASSGETSTDTQYF. In DNA form, the CDR3 reads TGTGCCAGCAGCGGGGAGACTAGCACAGATACGCAGTATTTT.

This clonotype has a count of ten or more. The chain recombines TRBV29-1 with TRBJ1-1; 11 bases are shared with TRBD1. This CDR3 contains 15 residues. CDR1 is SQVTM, CDR2 ANQGSEA, per germline. The junction had 11 bases not matched to a gene; V was cut back by 6 bases and J by 5 bases. CDR3 in amino acids: CSVHTGTGGGTEAFF. Written as DNA, the CDR3 is TGCAGCGTACATACCGGGACAGGGGGAGGTACTGAAGCTTTCTTT.

The chain employs TRBV29-1 and TRBJ1-2, with no clear D. The CDR3 sequence is 14 residues long. The V end was cut by 4 bases, the J end by 1 base, with 13 bases between. Looked up from germline, CDR1 is SQVTM and CDR2 is ANQGSEA. As DNA, the CDR3 is TGCAGCGTTGGGTCGGGTCGAAGTAACTATGGCTACACCTTC. Protein product: CSVGSGRSNYGYTF.

This clonotype showed up just a few times. This chain uses TRBV9 with TRBJ2-1, with 15 nucleotides matching TRBD2. From germline, CDR1 is SGDLS and CDR2 YYNGEE. V lost 0 bases to trimming and J lost 1 base; unmatched junction nucleotides: 5. The CDR3 has 19 residues. The CDR3 nucleotides are TGTGCCAGCAGCGTAGGGACTAGCGGGAGGGGAGCGTCCTACAATGAGCAGTTCTTC. This translates into CASSVGTSGRGASYNEQFF. The full variable domain, its missing parts supplied by reference TRBV9 and TRBJ2-1, is DSGVTQTPKHLITATGQRVTLRCSPRSGDLSVYWYQQSLDQGLQFLIQYYNGEERAKGNILERFSAQQFPDLHSELNLSSLELGDSALYFCASSVGTSGRGASYNEQFFGPGTRLTVL.

The CDR3 reads CSARDSGGTEAFF. The CDR3 coding sequence is TGCAGTGCTAGAGATTCGGGGGGGACTGAAGCTTTCTTT. The chain is built from TRBV20-1 and TRBJ1-1; D is perhaps TRBD1 (5 bases). The CDR3 spans 13 residues. V shed 0 bases and J shed 5 bases, with 10 bases lying between them. CDR1 and CDR2 (germline): DFQATT, SNEGSKA (reference sequence).

This clonotype has more than one count but fewer than ten. Relative to the germline gene, one junction end is altered; a read error may explain this. This chain joins TRBV12-3 or TRBV12-4 and TRBJ2-7; D remains unclear. This CDR3 spans 14 amino acids. DNA of the CDR3: TGTGCCAGCAGCTTAGGGCACGAGGCCTACGAGCAGTACTTC. Encoded protein: CASSLGHEAYEQYF.

This clonotype appeared many times. V is TRBV28 and J is TRBJ1-2; TRBD1 might be the D (6 bases). This CDR3 has 15 amino acids. The ends were cut back, 3 bases at V and 6 bases at J, with 17 bases in the middle. Germline CDR1 reads MDHEN; CDR2 reads SYDVKM. The CDR3: CASSLGLGGAHGYTF. The DNA for the CDR3 is TGTGCCAGCAGTTTGGGATTGGGGGGCGCGCATGGCTACACCTTC.

This clonotype was counted many times. CDR3 sequence reads: CASSLGVLTGELFF. Written as DNA, the CDR3 is TGTGCCAGCAGCCTTGGGGTCCTCACCGGGGAGCTGTTTTTT. J is TRBJ2-2 and V is TRBV3-1, with D unclear. This CDR3 has 14 residues. Germline V gene sequence: CDR1 LGHDT, CDR2 YNNKEL (reference sequence). The V and J ends lost 4 bases and 4 bases respectively, with 10 bases between them. Together with reference TRBV3-1 and TRBJ2-2, the CDR3 gives the full variable domain: DTAVSQTPKYLVTQMGNDKSIKCEQNLGHDTMYWYKQDSKKFLKIMFSYNNKELIINETVPNRFSPKSPDKAHLNLHINSLELGDSAVYFCASSLGVLTGELFFGEGSRLTVL.